Presented here are 11 T cell receptor beta chains from one specimen sequenced in a study of blood T cell repertoires in COVID-19. Clones were sequenced by immunoSEQ multiplex PCR, and TCRdb holds only the in-frame ones, with some missing. The sample shows some 83,000 clones, about 92% of them seen only once. Sequenced: peripheral blood. These receptors all come from a man in his fifties or sixties with acute or convalescent COVID-19.

This clone occurred once. The chain employs TRBV27 and TRBJ1-2, with 10 bases that match TRBD1. Trimming at V came to 6 bases and at J to 4 bases, leaving 5 bases not matched to a gene. This CDR3 has 14 residues. The germline CDR1 and CDR2 sequences are MNHEY and SMNVEV (reference sequence). CDR3 bases: TGTGCCAGCAGGGACAGGGGGGAATTCTATGGCTACACCTTC. It yields the protein CASRDRGEFYGYTF.

The CDR3 sequence is CASSLDRGLDEAFF. In nucleotides, the CDR3 is TGCGCCAGCAGCTTGGACAGGGGGCTTGATGAAGCTTTCTTT. The gene calls are TRBV5-1 and TRBJ1-1, with TRBD1 matching over 9 bases. The germline V gene encodes CDR1 SGHRS and CDR2 YFSETQ. The J segment lost 7 bases and the V segment lost 0 bases, leaving 4 bases of the junction unmatched. The CDR3 is 14 amino acids.

This clone was seen a single time. The rearrangement uses TRBV7-9 and TRBJ1-1; D is unresolved. This CDR3 is 13 amino acids long. The V and J ends lost 5 bases and 4 bases respectively, with 11 bases between them. Germline CDR1 SEHNR, CDR2 FQNEAQ (reference sequence). The CDR3 region is CASSPTGSTEAFF. In nucleotides, the CDR3 is TGTGCCAGCAGCCCCACGGGGAGCACTGAAGCTTTCTTT.

V and J are TRBV6-1 and TRBJ1-1; tentatively, D is TRBD1 (6 bases). Germline loops: CDR1 MNHNS, CDR2 SASEGT. Trimming took 3 bases from V and 4 from J, leaving 9 bases between them. CDR3 length equals 13 residues. In DNA form, the CDR3 reads TGTGCCAGCAGTGATGTCAGGGGCACTGAAGCTTTCTTT. This gives the protein CASSDVRGTEAFF.

V usage is TRBV5-1 and J usage is TRBJ2-1, with 7 bases matching TRBD1. The CDR3 consists of 19 residues. Germline-derived CDR1 and CDR2 are SGHRS and YFSETQ. Unmatched junction bases numbered 17, after V lost 2 bases and J lost 3 bases. The DNA of the CDR3 is TGCGCCAGCAGCTTATCCCTCATTCATGGACAGGTAATCTACAATGAGCAGTTCTTC. Encoded protein: CASSLSLIHGQVIYNEQFF. Variable domain in full (rest from reference TRBV5-1 and TRBJ2-1): KAGVTQTPRYLIKTRGQQVTLSCSPISGHRSVSWYQQTPGQGLQFLFEYFSETQRNKGNFPGRFSGRQFSNSRSEMNVSTLELGDSALYLCASSLSLIHGQVIYNEQFFGPGTRLTVL.

V and J are TRBV5-8 and TRBJ2-7; 8 bases are a match to TRBD2. Germline V CDR1 and CDR2: SGHTS, YDEGEE. There are 14 residues in the CDR3. Germline trimming cut 4 bases from V and 4 bases from J; bases unmatched to any gene: 7. This CDR3 is CASSRKREFYEQYF. DNA for the CDR3: TGTGCCAGCAGCCGTAAGCGGGAGTTTTACGAGCAGTACTTC.

This sequence joins TRBV19 and TRBJ2-2, with 11 bases fitting TRBD2. Germline CDR1 is LNHDA and CDR2 is SQIVND (reference sequence). The ends lost 5 bases at V and 3 bases at J; junction bases unmatched: 5. The CDR3 totals 16 residues. CDR3 amino acids: CASSGSGLADTGELFF. The DNA of the CDR3 is TGTGCCAGTAGTGGATCGGGACTAGCGGACACCGGGGAGCTGTTTTTT.

The chain employs TRBV18 and TRBJ2-1; 9 bases map to TRBD1. V shed 5 bases, J shed 7 bases, and the junction held 6 bases outside the gene matches. CDR3 size: 14 residues. Germline V CDR1 and CDR2: KGHSH, LQKENI. The CDR3 nucleotides read TGTGCCAGCTCATCGGGACAGGGTAGAAATGAGCAGTTCTTC. Translation gives CASSSGQGRNEQFF.

V and J are TRBV14 and TRBJ2-4, with a possible D match to TRBD2 (6 bases). The CDR3 is 16 amino acids. Germline V gene lookup returns CDR1 SGHDN and CDR2 FVKESK. Trimming stripped 0 bases from V and 1 base from J, with 10 bases between. Here the CDR3 DNA reads TGTGCCAGCAGCCAAGAGGTTGGAGGGGCCAAAAACATTCAGTACTTC. This codes for CASSQEVGGAKNIQYF.

This clone occurred once. In nucleotides, the CDR3 is TGTGCCAGCAGCTTAGGCCGGGGAAATGAGCAGTTCTTC. Protein product: CASSLGRGNEQFF. The chain joins TRBV13 to TRBJ2-1; D possibly corresponds to TRBD2 (5 bases). CDR3 length: 13 residues. With 0 bases removed from V and 7 bases from J, the gap between germline ends came to 7 bases. Looked up from germline, CDR1 is PRHDT and CDR2 is FYEKMQ (reference sequence). The full variable domain, with the rest looked up from reference TRBV13 and TRBJ2-1, is AAGVIQSPRHLIKEKRETATLKCYPIPRHDTVYWYQQGPGQDPQFLISFYEKMQSDKGSIPDRFSAQQFSDYHSELNMSSLELGDSALYFCASSLGRGNEQFFGPGTRLTVL.

This clone was seen more than once but under ten times. The chain has TRBV5-4 and TRBJ2-2, with 7 bases identical to TRBD1. V gave up 4 bases and J gave up 4 bases; unmatched junction bases: 10. The CDR3 totals 16 residues. CDR1 and CDR2 (germline): SGHNT, YYREEE (reference sequence). CDR3 protein: CASSRTTGTRTGELFF. Written as DNA, the CDR3 is TGTGCCAGCAGCAGAACGACAGGGACCCGCACCGGGGAGCTGTTTTTT. Based on the CDR3 plus reference TRBV5-4 and TRBJ2-2, the full variable domain is ETGVTQSPTHLIKTRGQQVTLRCSSQSGHNTVSWYQQALGQGPQFIFQYYREEENGRGNFPPRFSGLQFPNYSSELNVNALELDDSALYLCASSRTTGTRTGELFFGEGSRLTVL.